This is a list of T cell receptor beta chains from one sample in a study of shared clonotypes between healthy human individuals. Libraries were prepared by immunoSEQ multiplex PCR; TCRdb keeps only in-frame clonotypes and omits some of them. The sample shows 2,100,000 or so clones, more than 90% of them seen only once. Sequences were obtained from naive CD4+ T cells sorted from blood. The source of these receptors is a man between 18 and 29 years old in good health. Each CDR3 is given with its conserved first and last residue. D genes are given only for firm matches. Not all rows give a size; the values are once, few, many and, for expanded clones, a class.

V	size	D	J	CDR3	DNA
TRBV28	-	-	TRBJ1-5	CASSYASGSGNQPQHF	TGTGCCAGCAGTTACGCCTCAGGATCAGGCAATCAGCCCCAGCATTTT
TRBV30	-	-	TRBJ1-2	CAWSVAPGKGYTF	TGTGCCTGGAGTGTAGCCCCCGGGAAGGGCTACACCTTC
TRBV15	-	-	TRBJ2-3	CATSLDLTGRTDTQYF	TGTGCCACCAGCCTCGACCTGACAGGCCGCACAGATACGCAGTATTTT
TRBV19	-	-	TRBJ1-1	CASMDGGLNGDTEAFF	TGTGCCAGTATGGATGGGGGGCTCAATGGGGACACTGAAGCTTTCTTT
TRBV18	-	-	TRBJ2-3	CASSPTPTDTQYF	TGTGCCAGCTCACCGACCCCCACAGATACGCAGTATTTT
TRBV30	few	-	TRBJ1-3	CAWSRDSGNTIYF	TGTGCCTGGAGCAGGGACTCTGGAAACACCATATATTTT
TRBV10-3	once	TRBD1	TRBJ2-7	CAIQGAGYEQYF	TGTGCCATCCAGGGGGCTGGGTACGAGCAGTACTTC
TRBV11-2	few	TRBD1	TRBJ1-2	CASKGAANYGYTF	TGTGCCAGCAAGGGGGCAGCTAACTATGGCTACACCTTC
TRBV28	-	TRBD1	TRBJ2-7	CASSLGGQGSHEQYF	TGTGCCAGCAGTCTAGGGGGACAGGGGTCCCACGAGCAGTACTTC
TRBV7-9	-	-	TRBJ1-4	CASSLTRAEKLFF	TGTGCCAGCAGCTTAACCAGGGCTGAAAAACTGTTTTTT
TRBV2	once	-	TRBJ2-5	CASSVSSPVTQYF	TGTGCCAGCAGTGTTAGCTCCCCAGTGACCCAGTACTTC
TRBV7-8	-	-	TRBJ2-7	CASSLASGRISGEQYF	TGTGCCAGCAGCTTAGCTAGCGGCAGGATATCGGGCGAGCAGTACTTC
TRBV7-9	-	TRBD2	TRBJ2-3	CASSFDSGGGTDTQYF	TGTGCCAGCAGCTTTGACAGCGGGGGAGGCACAGATACGCAGTATTTT
TRBV7-8	-	TRBD1	TRBJ2-3	CASSERTGEPDRRYF	TGTGCCAGCAGCGAACGGACAGGGGAGCCCGACCGTCGGTATTTT
TRBV5-6	-	-	TRBJ2-3	CASSRGDTQYF	TGTGCCAGCAGTAGAGGGGATACGCAGTATTTT
TRBV6-6	-	-	TRBJ2-7	CASSYSTYTYEQYF	TGTGCCAGCAGTTACTCGACCTACACCTACGAGCAGTACTTC
TRBV10-1	-	-	TRBJ1-6	CASSFSLHSPLHF	TGCGCCAGCAGTTTTAGTTTACATTCACCCCTCCACTTT
TRBV6-5	-	TRBD2	TRBJ2-1	CASSRPGLAYNEQFF	TGTGCCAGCAGTCGCCCGGGACTAGCGTACAATGAGCAGTTCTTC
TRBV5-4	-	-	TRBJ1-3	CASSLAQGIGNTIYF	TGTGCCAGCAGCTTGGCACAGGGTATTGGAAACACCATATATTTT
TRBV10-2	-	-	TRBJ1-1	CASRQTGVNTEAFF	TGCGCCAGCAGACAGACAGGAGTGAACACTGAAGCTTTCTTT
TRBV1	-	-	TRBJ2-3	CTSSHDRYGAPGSTDTQYF	TGCACCAGCAGCCACGATAGATACGGAGCTCCAGGGAGCACAGATACGCAGTATTTT
TRBV5-1	-	-	TRBJ1-6	CASSFWGDSPLHF	TGCGCCAGCAGCTTTTGGGGAGATTCACCCCTCCACTTT
TRBV29-1	-	TRBD1	TRBJ2-5	CSVDGGMTGLYQETQYF	TGCAGCGTTGACGGTGGGATGACAGGGTTGTACCAAGAGACCCAGTACTTC
TRBV30	once	TRBD2	TRBJ2-7	CAWSVGLAGVGYEQYF	TGTGCCTGGAGTGTGGGGCTAGCGGGAGTCGGATACGAGCAGTACTTC
TRBV11-1	-	TRBD2	TRBJ2-1	CASSLLLAGGRYNEQFF	TGTGCCAGCAGCTTATTACTAGCGGGGGGGCGGTACAATGAGCAGTTCTTC
TRBV9	-	TRBD1	TRBJ1-4	CASSVTGQINEKLFF	TGTGCCAGCAGCGTGACGGGACAGATCAATGAAAAACTGTTTTTT
TRBV4-1	-	TRBD2	TRBJ2-3	CASSLTGLATDTQYF	TGCGCCAGCAGCCTGACGGGACTAGCAACAGATACGCAGTATTTT
TRBV7-9	-	-	TRBJ2-5	CASTNLGETQYF	TGTGCCAGCACCAACTTGGGGGAGACCCAGTACTTC
TRBV15	-	TRBD1	TRBJ1-1	CATSATGVKDAFF	TGTGCCACCAGCGCGACAGGGGTCAAGGATGCTTTCTTT
TRBV5-1	once	-	TRBJ1-1	CASSGGGHSNGAFF	TGCGCCAGCAGCGGGGGAGGACACAGCAATGGAGCTTTCTTT
TRBV7-2	-	-	TRBJ1-5	CASSFWGADQPQHF	TGTGCCAGCAGCTTCTGGGGGGCAGATCAGCCCCAGCATTTT
TRBV28	-	-	TRBJ1-3	CASSTGQLISGNTIYF	TGTGCCAGCAGCACCGGTCAGCTGATCTCTGGAAACACCATATATTTT
TRBV11-3	-	-	TRBJ2-1	CASSLERSEQFF	TGTGCCAGCAGCTTAGAACGGTCAGAGCAGTTCTTC
TRBV5-1	-	TRBD2	TRBJ2-1	CASSAQSGLAGVGYNEQFF	TGCGCCAGCAGCGCACAGTCAGGACTAGCGGGGGTGGGATACAATGAGCAGTTCTTC
TRBV6-1	-	-	TRBJ2-2	CASSEALARNTGELFF	TGTGCCAGCAGTGAAGCCCTAGCGAGGAACACCGGGGAGCTGTTTTTT
TRBV11-2	-	-	TRBJ1-2	CASSPAGGGYYGYTF	TGTGCCAGCAGCCCAGCTGGGGGGGGTTACTATGGCTACACCTTC
TRBV30	-	-	TRBJ1-5	CAWTNRVRGNQPQHF	TGTGCCTGGACCAACAGGGTCCGGGGCAATCAGCCCCAGCATTTT
TRBV19	-	-	TRBJ2-7	CASSIDGIYEQYF	TGTGCCAGTAGTATCGACGGTATTTACGAGCAGTACTTC
TRBV10-2	-	TRBD2	TRBJ2-7	CASTFFGTSGSSYEQYF	TGCGCCAGCACTTTTTTCGGGACTAGCGGGAGCTCCTACGAGCAGTACTTC
TRBV5-1	-	-	TRBJ2-3	CASSFPADTQYF	TGCGCCAGCAGCTTTCCAGCAGATACGCAGTATTTT
TRBV19	-	TRBD2	TRBJ2-2	CASSVGLAGAWELFF	TGTGCCAGTAGTGTCGGACTAGCGGGAGCTTGGGAGCTGTTTTTT
TRBV9	-	-	TRBJ2-1	CASSLQSGNEQFF	TGTGCCAGCAGCCTCCAAAGTGGGAATGAGCAGTTCTTC
TRBV19	-	TRBD1	TRBJ1-5	CASSPPGQSNQPQHF	TGTGCCAGTAGTCCACCGGGACAGAGCAATCAGCCCCAGCATTTT
TRBV7-7	-	-	TRBJ2-3	CASSRGPEVTDTQYF	TGTGCTAGCAGCCGGGGACCGGAGGTCACAGATACGCAGTATTTT
TRBV10-3	-	-	TRBJ2-6	CAISESGGFGANVLTF	TGTGCCATCAGTGAGTCCGGGGGTTTTGGGGCCAACGTCCTGACTTTC
TRBV5-4	-	TRBD2	TRBJ2-7	CASSLGGKRESSYEQYF	TGTGCCAGCAGCTTGGGGGGAAAGCGGGAAAGCTCCTACGAGCAGTACTTC
TRBV11-2	-	TRBD2	TRBJ2-3	CASSLDLGTSGRHTDTQYF	TGTGCCAGCAGCTTAGATCTAGGGACTAGCGGGAGGCACACAGATACGCAGTATTTT
TRBV2	-	-	TRBJ2-3	CASSEVLTDTQYF	TGTGCCAGCAGTGAAGTCCTCACAGATACGCAGTATTTT
TRBV10-3	once	TRBD1	TRBJ2-6	CAISRQGSSGANVLTF	TGTGCCATCAGCCGACAGGGGTCCTCTGGGGCCAACGTCCTGACTTTC
TRBV28	-	-	TRBJ1-6	CASKVQSQNSPLHF	TGTGCCAGCAAGGTCCAGTCGCAAAATTCACCCCTCCACTTT
TRBV6-6	-	TRBD1	TRBJ1-4	CASSYGQGNEKLFF	TGTGCCAGCAGTTACGGACAGGGAAACGAAAAACTGTTTTTT
TRBV7-2	-	-	TRBJ1-5	CASSPDSSNSQPQHF	TGTGCCAGCAGCCCTGACAGCTCCAATAGTCAGCCCCAGCATTTT
TRBV6-5	-	-	TRBJ1-5	CASSRGQINQPQHF	TGTGCCAGCAGCCGAGGACAGATCAATCAGCCCCAGCATTTT
TRBV29-1	-	-	TRBJ2-3	CSVTPLYTDTQYF	TGCAGCGTAACCCCGTTATACACAGATACGCAGTATTTT
TRBV4-1	once	-	TRBJ2-3	CASSQSSTDTQYF	TGCGCCAGCAGCCAATCCAGCACAGATACGCAGTATTTT
TRBV7-3	-	-	TRBJ1-5	CASSSRAGQPQHF	TGTGCCAGCAGCTCGAGGGCGGGTCAGCCCCAGCATTTT
TRBV28	-	-	TRBJ2-7	CASSLMFGNSPYEQYF	TGTGCCAGCAGTTTAATGTTCGGCAATTCCCCCTACGAGCAGTACTTC
TRBV4-1	-	-	TRBJ1-3	CASSQERTLSGNTIYF	TGCGCCAGCAGCCAAGAAAGGACTCTCTCTGGAAACACCATATATTTT
TRBV19	-	-	TRBJ1-2	CASSPGVPNYGYTF	TGTGCCAGTAGCCCCGGGGTCCCTAACTATGGCTACACCTTC
TRBV7-9	-	-	TRBJ1-2	CASSQKGESYTF	TGTGCCAGCAGCCAAAAAGGGGAAAGCTACACCTTC